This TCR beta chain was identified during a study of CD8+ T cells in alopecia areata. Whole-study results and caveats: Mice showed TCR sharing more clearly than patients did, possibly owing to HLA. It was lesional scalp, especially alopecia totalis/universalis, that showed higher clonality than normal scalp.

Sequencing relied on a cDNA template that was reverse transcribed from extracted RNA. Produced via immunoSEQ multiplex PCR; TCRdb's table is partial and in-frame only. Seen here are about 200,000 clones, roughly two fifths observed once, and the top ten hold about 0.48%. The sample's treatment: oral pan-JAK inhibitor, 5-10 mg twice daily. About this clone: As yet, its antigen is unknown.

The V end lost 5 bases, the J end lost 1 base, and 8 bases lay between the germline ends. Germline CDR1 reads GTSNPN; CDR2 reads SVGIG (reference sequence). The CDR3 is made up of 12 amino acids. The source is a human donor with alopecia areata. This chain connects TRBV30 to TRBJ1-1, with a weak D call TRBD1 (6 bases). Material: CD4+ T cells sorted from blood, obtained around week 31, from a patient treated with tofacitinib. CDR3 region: CAWRTANTEAFF. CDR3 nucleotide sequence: TGTGCCTGGCGGACAGCGAACACTGAAGCTTTCTTT.